Here is one T cell receptor (beta chain) with its context. Its cognate antigen has yet to be identified. Per-base qualities were not stored, and no clone one base away is much larger. This sample is part of a study of T cell changes during pregnancy in multiple sclerosis (dated by TCRdb to between 2017 and 2020). Regarding the study in general: The study looked at changes in the T cell repertoire across pregnancy in women with multiple sclerosis.

Looking up the germline V gene yields CDR1 SGHDN and CDR2 FVKESK. Trimmed from V: 3 bases; trimmed from J: 7 bases; junction bases lacking a gene match: 0. The CDR3 has 11 amino acids, counting the end cysteine and phenylalanine. The sequence is cut down to CDR3 DNA, 33 bases in frame from base 1. Libraries were prepared through the immunoSEQ multiplex PCR assay. TCRdb re-hosts the immuneACCESS table, in-frame sequences only. Its copies lack some clones; in the studies checked, an unresolved V gene accounts for under half of them, and the cause for the rest is not known. The sample table holds 45,000 to 60,000 clones, of which roughly 93% were seen once. Together, the top ten hold roughly 1.8% of the sample.

Material: peripheral blood, obtained in the second trimester of pregnancy. The source is a female donor with multiple sclerosis, enrolled in a pregnancy study. The V gene is TRBV14 and the J gene is TRBJ2-7; 7 bases in the middle match TRBD2. The CDR3 in this case is CASSQGGEQYF. The DNA is TGTGCCAGCAGCCAGGGGGGGGAGCAGTACTTC.